This T cell receptor beta chain was identified during a study of shared clonotypes between healthy human individuals. The study enrolled healthy HIV-negative adults without recent acute infections or vaccinations as donors. A CD45RA+ naive subset and a CD45RA-negative memory subset were split from CD4+ cells. Original processing methods: Junction-only sequences without quality scores came from ImmunoSEQ, so filtering differed. The assay was immunoSEQ multiplex PCR, and TCRdb's table has in-frame clones only and misses some. V, J and clone size are those of that table, while D and trimming were read from the DNA. The data hold some 900,000 clones, with approximately 76% observed a single time. The receptor was derived from a man between 18 and 29 years old in good health. Specimen: memory CD4+ T cells sorted from blood. Subset: CD45RA-negative fraction.

CDR3: CASSDRQGYEQYF. CDR3 bases: TGTGCCAGCAGTGACCGGCAGGGCTACGAGCAGTACTTC. The rearrangement joins TRBV6-1 to TRBJ2-7, with D maybe TRBD1 (5 bases). Germline CDR1 MNHNS, CDR2 SASEGT. Trimming removed 3 bases from V and 3 bases from J, with 9 bases in between. The CDR3 is 13 residues long.